The clone carrying this TCR beta chain was counted once. The sample belongs to a study of blood T cell repertoires in COVID-19. Study context: The origin of the acute and convalescent COVID-19 samples was the United States, Italy and Spain.

The CDR3 sequence is 15 residues long. The junction had 4 bases not matched to a gene; V was cut back by 6 bases and J by 0 bases. CDR1 and CDR2 from the germline V gene are MNHEY and SMNVEV (reference sequence). Method: immunoSEQ multiplex PCR; TCRdb's copy keeps in-frame clones and lacks some. The table lists 85,000 to 120,000 clones, around four fifths of them singletons. Sequenced: peripheral blood. The chain couples TRBV27 to TRBJ1-4; 7 bases line up with TRBD1. The source is a man aged 40-49 years with active or convalescent COVID-19. CDR3 nucleotides: TGTGCCAGCAGGGACAGGCTTGCAACTAATGAAAAACTGTTTTTT. Its protein product is CASRDRLATNEKLFF.